The 16 T cell receptor beta chains presented below share a single source sample, sequenced in a study of early T cells in non-severe SARS-CoV-2 infection. One entry per CDR3 protein results from TCRdb running MiXCR on the 5' RACE reads. This table holds under 90,000 distinct CDR3 sequences, less than 15% found once. Sequenced sample: whole blood. These receptors all come from an adult who was a healthcare worker with PCR-confirmed SARS-CoV-2 infection or an uninfected control (not recorded which).

This clonotype was counted only a few times. The rearrangement links TRBV20-1 to TRBJ2-1; 7 bases map to TRBD2. J gave up 0 bases and V 5 bases, and 7 bases lay outside the gene matches. Per germline, CDR1 DFQATT and CDR2 SNEGSKA (reference sequence). This CDR3 region has 15 residues. The CDR3 here is CSAPERGRSYNEQFF. As DNA, the CDR3 is TGCAGTGCTCCCGAGCGGGGCCGCTCCTACAATGAGCAGTTCTTC.

The genes are TRBV28 and TRBJ2-1; 7 positions match TRBD1. This CDR3 contains 14 residues. Germline V gene lookup returns CDR1 MDHEN and CDR2 SYDVKM. With 5 bases clipped from V and 5 bases from J, the junction kept 6 bases outside the gene matches. CDR3 nucleotide sequence: TGTGCCAGCAGTCAAGGGGGCAGCCACAATGAGCAGTTCTTC. Its protein is CASSQGGSHNEQFF.

This clonotype came up many times. V is TRBV4-1 and J is TRBJ2-3; D is unclear. V was trimmed by 8 bases and J by 6 bases, leaving 9 bases between them. The germline V gene encodes CDR1 MGHRA and CDR2 YSYEKL. The CDR3 spans 11 residues. CDR3 loop: CASCQTDTQYF. CDR3 coding DNA: TGCGCCAGCTGTCAAACGGATACGCAGTATTTT.

V and J are TRBV3-1 and TRBJ1-4; TRBD1 might be the D (5 bases). CDR3 length: 16 amino acids. The germline CDR1 and CDR2 sequences are LGHDT and YNNKEL (reference sequence). V was trimmed by 1 base and J by 7 bases, leaving 16 bases between them. The CDR3 protein is CASSQGGDGWSEKLFF. CDR3 sequence (DNA): TGTGCCAGCAGCCAAGGGGGGGACGGATGGAGTGAAAAACTGTTTTTT.

Turning to this clonotype: With a much larger clone just one base away, this may be a read error. The V gene is TRBV7-9, the J gene TRBJ2-2; the D is unclear. The CDR3 is 14 residues long. CDR1 is SEHNR and CDR2 is FQNEAQ in the germline V gene (reference sequence). The CDR3 loop reads CSSSWTPNTGELFF. In nucleotides, the CDR3 is TGTTCCAGCAGTTGGACCCCGAACACCGGGGAGCTGTTTTTT.

This clonotype was picked up many times. V is TRBV5-4 and J is TRBJ2-2; a possible D gene is TRBD1 (6 bases). V was shortened by 4 bases and J by 7 bases, with 17 bases between the two germline ends. The germline V gene has CDR1 SGHNT and CDR2 YYREEE (reference sequence). This CDR3 contains 15 residues. Written as DNA, the CDR3 is TGTGCCAGCAGCCAAACCTCAGGGGTTGGCGGGGAGCTGTTTTTT. It translates to CASSQTSGVGGELFF.

This clonotype appeared a few times. This chain links TRBV12-3 or TRBV12-4 with TRBJ2-6; D is unclear. The CDR3 length is 13 residues. Trimming shortened V by 5 bases and J by 0 bases, and 2 bases separated the two germline ends. The CDR3 bases are TGTGCCAGCAGTGACTCTGGGGCCAACGTCCTGACTTTC. Translating gives CASSDSGANVLTF.

This clonotype was seen only a few times. The J gene is TRBJ1-1, the V gene TRBV3-1; D unclear. V lost 2 bases to trimming and J lost 2 bases, with 12 bases between them. The CDR3 runs to 15 residues. Germline V gene lookup returns CDR1 LGHDT and CDR2 YNNKEL (reference sequence). The CDR3 DNA follows: TGTGCCAGCAGCCAACACGCGGCAGGAAACACTGAAGCTTTCTTT. It is translated as CASSQHAAGNTEAFF.

The table lists this clonotype with a few counts. This sequence joins TRBV6-2 or TRBV6-3 and TRBJ2-1; a possible D gene is TRBD2 (6 bases). The V end was cut by 3 bases, the J end by 10 bases, with 22 bases between. Germline CDR1 and CDR2: MNHEY and SVGEGT. The CDR3 spans 16 residues. This CDR3 is CASSYLQPLGRREQFF. CDR3 nucleotide sequence: TGTGCCAGCAGTTATCTCCAACCTCTAGGGAGGAGGGAGCAGTTCTTC.

This clonotype was detected a few times. The rearrangement uses TRBV6-2 or TRBV6-3 and TRBJ2-2; a weak D match, TRBD1 (7 bases). Germline CDR1 is MNHEY and CDR2 is SVGEGT. V lost 0 bases and J lost 4, with 15 bases in between. The CDR3 covers 17 residues. CDR3 region: CASSYSAGGFTTGELFF. CDR3 DNA sequence: TGTGCCAGCAGTTACTCGGCAGGGGGGTTTACCACCGGGGAGCTGTTTTTT.

This clonotype came up a few times. The J gene is TRBJ2-7, the V gene TRBV5-4; 9 bases align to TRBD1. Trimming at V came to 5 bases and at J to 7 bases, leaving 13 bases not matched to a gene. Germline CDR1 reads SGHNT; CDR2 reads YYREEE (reference sequence). The CDR3 is made up of 15 amino acids. CDR3 nucleotides: TGTGCCAGCAGGTCCGGGACAGGGAAAGCGGAGGAGCAGTACTTC. Protein product: CASRSGTGKAEEQYF. The complete variable domain, with remaining parts taken from reference TRBV5-4 and TRBJ2-7, reads ETGVTQSPTHLIKTRGQQVTLRCSSQSGHNTVSWYQQALGQGPQFIFQYYREEENGRGNFPPRFSGLQFPNYSSELNVNALELDDSALYLCASRSGTGKAEEQYFGPGTRLTVT.

This clonotype turned up a few times. The CDR3 coding sequence is TGCGCCAGCAGCTTGGTGGTGGCTCGAGGGAGCTCCTACAATGAGCAGTTCTTC. It yields the protein CASSLVVARGSSYNEQFF. The J gene is TRBJ2-1, the V gene TRBV5-1; possible D gene TRBD2, 5 bases. The germline V gene encodes CDR1 SGHRS and CDR2 YFSETQ. Trimming cost V 0 bases and J 0 bases, with 16 bases left between them. The CDR3 spans 18 residues.

This clonotype was counted only a few times. The chain combines TRBV18 with TRBJ2-3; D gene uncertain. Trimming removed 3 bases from V and 0 bases from J, with 13 bases in between. The CDR3 loop spans 16 amino acids. Germline V gives CDR1 KGHSH, CDR2 LQKENI. The CDR3 here is CASSPDRVLSTDTQYF. The CDR3 DNA reads TGTGCCAGCTCACCGGATCGGGTCCTTAGCACAGATACGCAGTATTTT.

This clonotype was found many times. The rearrangement uses TRBV7-2 and TRBJ1-1, with 9 bases identical to TRBD1. The V gene's germline CDR1 is SGHTA and CDR2 FQGNSA. The CDR3 totals 13 residues. J was trimmed by 5 bases and V by 4 bases; bases with no gene match: 2. The CDR3 spells CASSSDRGTEAFF. CDR3 in DNA: TGTGCCAGCAGCTCCGACAGGGGGACTGAAGCTTTCTTT.

The CDR3 DNA is TGTGCCACCAGCCATCCGGTGGACGGACAATTACTGAACACTGAAGCTTTCTTT. Protein sequence: CATSHPVDGQLLNTEAFF. The chain is built from TRBV15 and TRBJ1-1; D may be TRBD1 (5 bases). The germline V gene has CDR1 LNHNV and CDR2 YYDKDF (reference sequence). Trimming pared 5 bases from V and 0 bases from J, leaving 22 bases between. The CDR3 consists of 18 residues.

The chain is built from TRBV20-1 and TRBJ1-5; no firm D call. This CDR3 comprises 15 residues. Germline V gives CDR1 DFQATT, CDR2 SNEGSKA (reference sequence). With 0 bases removed from V and 6 bases from J, the gap between germline ends came to 15 bases. This CDR3 reads CSAREGSNVRQPQHF. The CDR3 coding sequence is TGCAGTGCTAGAGAGGGGTCTAACGTGCGTCAGCCCCAGCATTTT.